The present T cell receptor (beta chain) was sequenced within a study of shared clonotypes between healthy human individuals. The study's findings and limits: In having few donors, the study represented limited genetic and exposure-history diversity. The study found lower generation probabilities in non-shared clonotypes than in those shared by all four donors.

Naive CD8 cells comprised CD45RO-negative, CCR7-positively selected cells, excluding terminally differentiated effector memory CD45RA+ cells. There were no recent acute infections or vaccinations among the donors, who were healthy HIV-negative adults. A remark on this clone: Its antigen is undetermined.

The deep-level immunoSEQ assay was used. The repertoire was sequenced with immunoSEQ multiplex PCR; TCRdb's copy has only in-frame clones and lacks some. The sample has about 650,000 clones, nearly 97% seen once; the top ten hold 0.11%. The CDR3 extends over 17 amino acids. Germline trimming cut 3 bases from V and 5 bases from J; bases unmatched to any gene: 11. This TCR came from a woman aged 25 to 45 in good health. The sample consisted of naive CD8+ T cells sorted from blood. The rearrangement links TRBV23-1 to TRBJ2-7; TRBD2 aligns across 12 bases. TRBV23-1 is given ORF status, its function remaining uncertain. For the CDR3, the DNA is TGCGCCAGCAGTCACCAACTCCTAGCGGGAGGGCCCGACGAGCAGTACTTC. Its protein is CASSHQLLAGGPDEQYF.